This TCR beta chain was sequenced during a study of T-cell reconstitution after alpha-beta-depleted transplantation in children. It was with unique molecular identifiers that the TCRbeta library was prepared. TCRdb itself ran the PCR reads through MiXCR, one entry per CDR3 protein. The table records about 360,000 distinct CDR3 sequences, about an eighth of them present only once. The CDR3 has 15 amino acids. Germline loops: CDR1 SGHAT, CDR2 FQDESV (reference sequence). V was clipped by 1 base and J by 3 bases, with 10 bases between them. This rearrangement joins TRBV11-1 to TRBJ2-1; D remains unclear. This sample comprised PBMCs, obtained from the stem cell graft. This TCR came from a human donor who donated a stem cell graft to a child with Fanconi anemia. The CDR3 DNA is TGTGCCAGCAGCTTAGACGGTGGAGTCTACAATGAGCAGTTCTTC. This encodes CASSLDGGVYNEQFF.